These T cell receptor beta chains were read from a single sample in a study of T-cell reconstitution after alpha-beta-depleted transplantation in children. Using its own MiXCR run on the PCR reads, TCRdb lists one record per CDR3 protein. The sample contains about 110,000 distinct CDR3 sequences, roughly 23% of which appear only once. The source was PBMCs, mostly from graft donor cells, collected 180 days after TCRalphabeta/CD19-depleted stem cell transplant. These receptors all stem from a male patient under 10 years old who had a stem cell transplant for chronic granulomatous disease, so the T cells may come from the graft donor. Both conserved end residues are part of each CDR3. D genes are given only for firm matches. Clone size is stated in some rows and not others, as once, few, many or a class when expanded.

CDR3aa: CASRSSQQGARETQYF
CDR3nt: TGTGCCAGCAGATCTTCTCAACAGGGGGCTCGGGAGACCCAGTACTTC
j_gene: TRBJ2-5
abundance: .
d_gene: TRBD1
v_gene: TRBV27

CDR3aa: CASSFSGGPDTQYF
CDR3nt: TGTGCCAGCAGCTTTTCAGGAGGACCAGATACGCAGTATTTT
j_gene: TRBJ2-3
abundance: many
d_gene: .
v_gene: TRBV7-6

CDR3aa: CASSPPVTVTDTQYF
CDR3nt: TGTGCCAGCTCACCACCGGTAACAGTCACAGATACGCAGTATTTT
j_gene: TRBJ2-3
abundance: .
d_gene: .
v_gene: TRBV18

CDR3aa: CSASPNRLSYNEQFF
CDR3nt: TGCAGTGCTAGCCCCAACAGGTTGTCCTACAATGAGCAGTTCTTC
j_gene: TRBJ2-1
abundance: few
d_gene: .
v_gene: TRBV20-1

CDR3aa: CASSFSDTGELFF
CDR3nt: TGCGCCAGCAGCTTTTCCGATACCGGGGAGCTGTTTTTT
j_gene: TRBJ2-2
abundance: .
d_gene: .
v_gene: TRBV5-1

CDR3aa: CASGVDSWQFF
CDR3nt: TGTGCTAGTGGTGTTGACAGTTGGCAGTTCTTC
j_gene: TRBJ2-1
abundance: .
d_gene: .
v_gene: TRBV12-5

CDR3aa: CASTPGQGTRGYTF
CDR3nt: TGTGCCAGCACCCCCGGACAGGGGACGCGCGGCTACACCTTC
j_gene: TRBJ1-2
abundance: .
d_gene: TRBD1
v_gene: TRBV4-2

CDR3aa: CSVEGRAGGQYNEQFF
CDR3nt: TGCAGCGTTGAGGGACGAGCGGGAGGACAATACAATGAGCAGTTCTTC
j_gene: TRBJ2-1
abundance: many
d_gene: TRBD2
v_gene: TRBV29-1

CDR3aa: CASSQDPAGGNEQFF
CDR3nt: TGCGCCAGCAGCCAAGACCCAGCGGGGGGAAATGAGCAGTTCTTC
j_gene: TRBJ2-1
abundance: once
d_gene: TRBD2
v_gene: TRBV4-3

CDR3aa: CASRLLGPTRSTDTQYF
CDR3nt: TGTGCCAGCCGCCTTTTGGGTCCGACTCGGAGCACAGATACGCAGTATTTT
j_gene: TRBJ2-3
abundance: few
d_gene: .
v_gene: TRBV12-3/TRBV12-4

CDR3aa: CASSLGNSYNEQFF
CDR3nt: TGCGCCAGCAGCTTGGGTAACTCCTACAATGAGCAGTTCTTC
j_gene: TRBJ2-1
abundance: few
d_gene: .
v_gene: TRBV5-1

CDR3aa: CASSSPPGKLNQPQHF
CDR3nt: TGTGCCAGCAGTTCTCCCCCGGGGAAGCTGAATCAGCCCCAGCATTTT
j_gene: TRBJ1-5
abundance: many
d_gene: .
v_gene: TRBV6-2/TRBV6-3